This TCR beta chain was captured in a study of shared clonotypes between healthy human individuals. Study-level background: Donors consisted of a couple of women and a few men between 18 and 49.

Germline trimming cut 3 bases from V and 3 bases from J; bases unmatched to any gene: 4. The CDR3 consists of 14 residues. CDR1 and CDR2 (germline): KGHSH, LQKENI. A note on this clone: At the DNA level, this CDR3 is encoded by other sequences in the same sample as well.

The data were produced by immunoSEQ multiplex PCR, yet TCRdb's version contains in-frame clones alone and is incomplete. The sample includes 450,000 to 600,000 clones, 65% to 80% of them seen just once. The chain links TRBV18 to TRBJ2-7; 8 bases align to TRBD2. This sequence was found in a woman in her 40s in good health. Some clones in this sample may be carry-over from other donors' samples. The sequencing input was PBMCs. CDR3 sequence reads: CASSPTGTSYEQYF. The DNA for the CDR3 is TGTGCCAGCTCACCGACCGGGACTAGCTACGAGCAGTACTTC.